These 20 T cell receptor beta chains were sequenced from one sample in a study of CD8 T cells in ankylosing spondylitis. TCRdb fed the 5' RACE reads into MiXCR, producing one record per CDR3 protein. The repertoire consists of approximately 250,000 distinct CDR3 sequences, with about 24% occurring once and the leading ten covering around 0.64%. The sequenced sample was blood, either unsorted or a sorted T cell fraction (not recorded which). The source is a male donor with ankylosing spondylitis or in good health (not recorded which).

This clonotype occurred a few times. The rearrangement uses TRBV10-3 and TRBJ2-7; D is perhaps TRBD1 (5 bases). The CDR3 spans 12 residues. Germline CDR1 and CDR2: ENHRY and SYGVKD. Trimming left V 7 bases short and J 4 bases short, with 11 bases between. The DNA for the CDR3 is TGTGCCATCACCGACACAGGTTACGAGCAGTACTTC. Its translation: CAITDTGYEQYF.

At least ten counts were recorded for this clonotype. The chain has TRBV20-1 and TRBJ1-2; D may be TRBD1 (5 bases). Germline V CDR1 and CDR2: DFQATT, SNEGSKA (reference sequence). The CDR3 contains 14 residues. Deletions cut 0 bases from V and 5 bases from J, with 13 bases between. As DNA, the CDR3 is TGCAGTGCTAGAGATACGGGGCTTAAGTATGGCTACACCTTC. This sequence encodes CSARDTGLKYGYTF.

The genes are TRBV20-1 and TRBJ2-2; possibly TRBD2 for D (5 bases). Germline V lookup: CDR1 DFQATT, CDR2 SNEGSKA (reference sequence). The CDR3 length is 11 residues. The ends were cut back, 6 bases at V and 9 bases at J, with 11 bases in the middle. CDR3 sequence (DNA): TGCAGTGCGCATGAGGGTAGGGAGCTGTTTTTT. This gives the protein CSAHEGRELFF.

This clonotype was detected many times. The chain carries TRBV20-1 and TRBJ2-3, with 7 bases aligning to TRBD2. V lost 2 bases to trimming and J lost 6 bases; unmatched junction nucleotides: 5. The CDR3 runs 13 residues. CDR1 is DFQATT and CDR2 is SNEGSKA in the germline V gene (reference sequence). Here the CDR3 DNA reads TGCAGTGCTAGACGGGGGGAAGGGGATACGCAGTATTTT. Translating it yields CSARRGEGDTQYF.

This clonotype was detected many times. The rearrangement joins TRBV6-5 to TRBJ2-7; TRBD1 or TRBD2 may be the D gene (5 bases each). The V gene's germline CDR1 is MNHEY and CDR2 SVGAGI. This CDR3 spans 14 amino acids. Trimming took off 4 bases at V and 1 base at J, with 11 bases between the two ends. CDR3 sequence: CASSSPGRSYEQYF. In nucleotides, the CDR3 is TGTGCCAGCAGTTCTCCGGGACGGTCCTACGAGCAGTACTTC.

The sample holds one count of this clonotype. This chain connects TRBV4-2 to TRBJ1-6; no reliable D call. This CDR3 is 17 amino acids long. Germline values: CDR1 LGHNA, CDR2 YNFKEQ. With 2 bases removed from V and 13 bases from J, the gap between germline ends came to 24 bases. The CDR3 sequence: CASSQLEVGARRPPLHF. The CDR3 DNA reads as TGTGCCAGCAGCCAACTGGAAGTGGGCGCCAGAAGGCCTCCCCTCCACTTT.

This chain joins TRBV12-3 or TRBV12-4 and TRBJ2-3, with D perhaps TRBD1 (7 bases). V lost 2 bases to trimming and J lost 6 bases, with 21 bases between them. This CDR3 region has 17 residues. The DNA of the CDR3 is TGTGCCAGCAGTTTACGGGACAGCCGTGTTCGGGGGGATACGCAGTATTTT. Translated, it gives CASSLRDSRVRGDTQYF.

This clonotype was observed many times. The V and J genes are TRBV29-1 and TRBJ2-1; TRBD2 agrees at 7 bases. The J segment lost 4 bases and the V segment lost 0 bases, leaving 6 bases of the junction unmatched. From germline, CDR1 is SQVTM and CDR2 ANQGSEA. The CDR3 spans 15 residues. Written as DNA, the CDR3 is TGCAGCGTTGAAGATCCCCCGGGGGGATACAATGAGCAGTTCTTC. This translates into CSVEDPPGGYNEQFF.

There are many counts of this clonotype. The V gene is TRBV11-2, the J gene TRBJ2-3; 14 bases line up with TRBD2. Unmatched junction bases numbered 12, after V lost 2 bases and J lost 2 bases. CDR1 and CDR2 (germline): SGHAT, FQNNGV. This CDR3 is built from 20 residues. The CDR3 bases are TGTGCCAGCAGCTTATTTTCTGTGACTAGCGGGGGGGGAATCACAGATACGCAGTATTTT. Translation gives CASSLFSVTSGGGITDTQYF.

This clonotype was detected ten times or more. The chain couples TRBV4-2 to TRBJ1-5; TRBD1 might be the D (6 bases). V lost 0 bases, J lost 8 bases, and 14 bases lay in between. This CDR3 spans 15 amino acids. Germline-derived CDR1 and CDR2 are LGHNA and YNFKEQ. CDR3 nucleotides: TGTGCCAGCAGCCAAGATGTGGGGGCTAGGGAGCCCCAGCATTTT. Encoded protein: CASSQDVGAREPQHF.

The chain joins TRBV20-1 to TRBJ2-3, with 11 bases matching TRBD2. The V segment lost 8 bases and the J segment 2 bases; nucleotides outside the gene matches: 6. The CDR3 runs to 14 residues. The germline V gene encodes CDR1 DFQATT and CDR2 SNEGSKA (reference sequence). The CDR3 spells CSFTSGGYTDTQYF. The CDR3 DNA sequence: TGCAGTTTTACTAGCGGGGGTTACACAGATACGCAGTATTTT.

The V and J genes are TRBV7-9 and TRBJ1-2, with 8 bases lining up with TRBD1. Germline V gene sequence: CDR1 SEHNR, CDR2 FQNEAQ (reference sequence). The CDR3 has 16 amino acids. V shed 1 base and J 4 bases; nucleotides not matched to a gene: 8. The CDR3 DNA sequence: TGTGCCAGCAGCTTAGGAGGGAGACAGGGGCCCTATGGCTACACCTTC. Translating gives CASSLGGRQGPYGYTF.

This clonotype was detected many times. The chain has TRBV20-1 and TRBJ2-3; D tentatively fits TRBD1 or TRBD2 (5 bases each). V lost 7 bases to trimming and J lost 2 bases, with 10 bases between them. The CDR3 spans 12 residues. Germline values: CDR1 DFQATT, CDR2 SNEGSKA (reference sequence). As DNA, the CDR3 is TGCAGTGGGGGGTTTTACACAGATACGCAGTATTTT. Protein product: CSGGFYTDTQYF.

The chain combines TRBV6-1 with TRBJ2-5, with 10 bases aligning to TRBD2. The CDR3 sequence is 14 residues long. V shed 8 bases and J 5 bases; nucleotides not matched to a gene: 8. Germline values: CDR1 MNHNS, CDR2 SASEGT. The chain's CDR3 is CASAQRGGEETQYF. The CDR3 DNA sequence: TGTGCCAGCGCCCAGCGGGGGGGGGAGGAGACCCAGTACTTC.

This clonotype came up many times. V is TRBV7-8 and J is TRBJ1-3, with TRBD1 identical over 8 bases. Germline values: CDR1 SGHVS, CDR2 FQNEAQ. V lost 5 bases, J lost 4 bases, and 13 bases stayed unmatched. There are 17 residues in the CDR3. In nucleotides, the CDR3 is TGTGCCAGCAGCACGAACAGGGGGGGTTTATACGGAAACACCATATATTTT. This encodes CASSTNRGGLYGNTIYF.

The CDR3 region has the DNA TGCAGTGCGAGGACTAGCGGGGGGGGATACTACGAGCAGTACTTC. It specifies CSARTSGGGYYEQYF. The genes are TRBV20-1 and TRBJ2-7; 15 bases align to TRBD2. CDR1 is DFQATT and CDR2 is SNEGSKA in the germline V gene (reference sequence). V lost 6 bases and J lost 3; bases outside the gene matches: 6. This CDR3 has 15 residues.

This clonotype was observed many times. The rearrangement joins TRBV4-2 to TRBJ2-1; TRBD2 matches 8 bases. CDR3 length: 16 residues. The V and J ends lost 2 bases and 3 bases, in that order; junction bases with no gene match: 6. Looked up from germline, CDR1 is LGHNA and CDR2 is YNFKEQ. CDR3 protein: CASSQQRAGVYNEQFF. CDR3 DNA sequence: TGTGCCAGCAGCCAACAGCGAGCGGGGGTCTACAATGAGCAGTTCTTC.

The CDR3 DNA is TGCAGTGCTATCCAGGAGCCCGCCCGAAGGGGATACGAGCAGTACTTC. This codes for CSAIQEPARRGYEQYF. V gene TRBV20-1 combines with J gene TRBJ2-7; tentatively, D is TRBD1 (5 bases). V lost 4 bases to trimming and J lost 4 bases, with 23 bases between them. The CDR3 has 16 residues. Germline V lookup: CDR1 DFQATT, CDR2 SNEGSKA (reference sequence).

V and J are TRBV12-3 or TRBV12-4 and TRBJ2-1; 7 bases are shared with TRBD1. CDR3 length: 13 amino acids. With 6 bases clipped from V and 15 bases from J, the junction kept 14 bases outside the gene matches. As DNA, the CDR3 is TGTGCCAGCAGGCGCGACAGGGTTCCCCCTATGTTCTTC. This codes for CASRRDRVPPMFF.

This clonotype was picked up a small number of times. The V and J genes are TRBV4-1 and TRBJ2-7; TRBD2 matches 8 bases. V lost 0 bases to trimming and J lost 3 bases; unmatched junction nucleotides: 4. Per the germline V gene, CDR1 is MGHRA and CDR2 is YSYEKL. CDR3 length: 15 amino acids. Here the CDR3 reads CASSQDVRGDYEQYF. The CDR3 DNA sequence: TGCGCCAGCAGCCAAGATGTGCGGGGGGACTACGAGCAGTACTTC.